This TCR beta chain was found in a study of blood T cell repertoires in COVID-19 (TCRdb year 2020). Regarding the complete study: The collaborator samples originated in the United States, Italy and Spain and spanned the acute and convalescent phases of COVID-19. Sample metadata almost always included a de-identified subject ID, COVID-19 status, age in years and sex. Subjects who had been exposed to COVID-19, were actively infected with it, or had recovered from it provided the deeply sampled blood TCRbeta repertoires that made up the dataset. The material from the prospective study consisted of cDNA or gDNA derived from T cells, B-cell-depleted T cells, or PBMCs. HLA class I and class II types, where available, came from metadata supplied by the sample provider rather than from assay-based typing. The repertoires were released in a freely available public database intended as a resource for research on the immune response to SARS-CoV-2. The samples were drawn from the first 160 participants of the ongoing ImmuneRACE study and from more than 1,000 subjects provided by 6 global collaborators. The study at large found these results: The amount of clinical and demographic metadata varied by source and participant and was provided uncurated.

This clone was counted a single time. No cognate antigen has been identified for it. Base quality data are lacking; no much larger clone is found one base away. From the germline V gene, CDR1 is SGHTA and CDR2 is FQGNSA. Deletion took 5 bases off V and 7 bases off J, with a span of 17 bases between the germline ends. Taken from cysteine to phenylalanine, the CDR3 has 15 residues. Only the CDR3 region is kept as DNA, spanning 45 bases read in frame from base 1. TCRbeta CDR3 regions were amplified from genomic DNA using the immunoSEQ Assay, a bias-controlled multiplex PCR. As for the original processing: Within the assay, amplification of reference gene primers was used to estimate how many nucleated cells each sample contained. To quantify the absolute abundance of each unique TCRbeta CDR3 rearrangement, sequence reads were collapsed and filtered. For each sample, productive Simpson clonality was calculated by taking the square root of Simpson's diversity index across productive rearrangements. TCRdb holds this immuneACCESS table with in-frame rearrangements only. Some clones are missing; in checked studies, unresolved V genes explain under half, and the rest has no known cause. V, J and clone size are those of that table, while D and trimming were read from the DNA. The sample table contains about 250,000 clones; only one count was recorded for around 89% of them. The ten largest clones take up 0.9% to 1% of the sample.

Samples from volunteer blood donors who had recovered from COVID-19 were contributed by a second Seattle source. Whole blood was collected in K2EDTA tubes by collaborating institutions according to the institutions' own protocols. Collaborator samples were shipped for TCRbeta analysis as frozen whole blood, isolated PBMCs, or DNA extracted from either sample type. The sequencing input was peripheral blood. The chain uses TRBV7-2 and TRBJ1-4; the D gene is perhaps TRBD1, on 5 matching bases. The TCR comes from a woman aged 40 to 50 who had recovered from COVID-19. The DNA is TGTGCCAGCAGCCCTCAGGGAACTGGGCGTGAAAAACTGTTTTTT. Translation gives CASSPQGTGREKLFF.